The clone carrying this T cell receptor beta chain was found once. This record belongs to a study of Ad26.COV2.S vaccination and SARS-CoV-2 variants. The treatment is: around 19 received Ad26.COV2.S at low or high dose, single or two shots; about five received placebo; per-sample allocation not given. Sampling was done on day 63 after the first vaccine or placebo injection. Produced via immunoSEQ multiplex PCR; TCRdb's table is partial and in-frame only. Of roughly 420,000 clones listed, approximately 92% are singletons. The ends were cut back, 8 bases at V and 4 bases at J, with 9 bases in the middle. CDR3 size: 12 residues.

The receptor comes from a person aged 18-60 years who received the Ad26.COV2.S COVID-19 vaccine or a placebo. The starting material was peripheral blood, obtained in a trial of Ad26.COV2.S vaccine versus placebo. The gene calls are TRBV12-3 or TRBV12-4 and TRBJ1-5; D unresolved. CDR3 region: CASCRGNQPQHF. DNA of the CDR3: TGTGCCAGCTGCCGGGGTAATCAGCCCCAGCATTTT.